A single sample gave rise to the 6 T cell receptor beta chains below, sequenced in a study of T cell responses to AZD1222 COVID-19 vaccine. Profiling relied on immunoSEQ multiplex PCR, and the TCRdb table lists in-frame clones only, not all of them. The profile shows 65,000 to 75,000 clones, roughly 82% of them singletons. The specimen was peripheral blood, collected on day 0 of AZD1222 vaccination. These receptors were obtained from an adult in good health.

This clone appeared a few times. V and J are TRBV15 and TRBJ2-7; TRBD2 might be the D (5 bases). The CDR3 contains 15 residues. The V and J ends lost 0 bases and 6 bases respectively, with 15 bases between them. Germline values: CDR1 LNHNV, CDR2 YYDKDF (reference sequence). The CDR3 spells CATSRDIRPEGEQYF. In nucleotides, the CDR3 is TGTGCCACCAGCAGAGATATTCGTCCCGAGGGCGAGCAGTACTTC.

This clone was seen a single time. The chain recombines TRBV6-1 with TRBJ1-5; D is unclear. Germline V lookup: CDR1 MNHNS, CDR2 SASEGT. The CDR3 loop spans 13 amino acids. Trimming left V 3 bases short and J 2 bases short, with 5 bases between. CDR3 DNA: TGTGCCAGCAGTGACAGTGGCAATCAGCCCCAGCATTTT. Its translation is CASSDSGNQPQHF.

V usage is TRBV10-3 and J usage is TRBJ2-7, with D possibly being TRBD1 (6 bases). V was shortened by 2 bases and J by 0 bases, with 11 bases between the two germline ends. CDR3 length: 15 residues. CDR1 is ENHRY and CDR2 is SYGVKD in the germline V gene. Here the CDR3 DNA reads TGTGCCATCAGTGAGGGGCAGGGGTACTCCTACGAGCAGTACTTC. This sequence encodes CAISEGQGYSYEQYF.

The chain employs TRBV21-1 and TRBJ1-1; the table's D call, TRBD1, has no DNA check behind it. TRBV21-1 constitutes a pseudogene. This CDR3 spans 16 amino acids. CDR3 in DNA: TGTGCCAGCAGCAGATCCCGGGACAGGGCGGACACTGAAGCTTTCTTT. Its protein is CASSRSRDRADTEAFF.

V usage is TRBV28 and J usage is TRBJ2-7; D perhaps matches TRBD1 (6 bases). The CDR3 is 14 residues long. Trimming took 6 bases from V and 3 from J, leaving 15 bases between them. Germline lookup yields CDR1 MDHEN and CDR2 SYDVKM. Written as DNA, the CDR3 is TGTGCCAGCAGACCGGGACACACCCTCTACGAGCAGTACTTC. It translates to CASRPGHTLYEQYF.

This rearrangement joins TRBV5-4 to TRBJ1-6; D is unresolved. The CDR3 has 14 amino acids. Between the trimmed V and J ends, which lost 4 bases and 8 bases, there was a span of 13 bases. Germline V gene lookup returns CDR1 SGHNT and CDR2 YYREEE (reference sequence). CDR3 residues: CASSPDPGDSPLHF. CDR3 in DNA: TGTGCCAGCAGCCCCGACCCCGGGGATTCACCCCTCCACTTT.